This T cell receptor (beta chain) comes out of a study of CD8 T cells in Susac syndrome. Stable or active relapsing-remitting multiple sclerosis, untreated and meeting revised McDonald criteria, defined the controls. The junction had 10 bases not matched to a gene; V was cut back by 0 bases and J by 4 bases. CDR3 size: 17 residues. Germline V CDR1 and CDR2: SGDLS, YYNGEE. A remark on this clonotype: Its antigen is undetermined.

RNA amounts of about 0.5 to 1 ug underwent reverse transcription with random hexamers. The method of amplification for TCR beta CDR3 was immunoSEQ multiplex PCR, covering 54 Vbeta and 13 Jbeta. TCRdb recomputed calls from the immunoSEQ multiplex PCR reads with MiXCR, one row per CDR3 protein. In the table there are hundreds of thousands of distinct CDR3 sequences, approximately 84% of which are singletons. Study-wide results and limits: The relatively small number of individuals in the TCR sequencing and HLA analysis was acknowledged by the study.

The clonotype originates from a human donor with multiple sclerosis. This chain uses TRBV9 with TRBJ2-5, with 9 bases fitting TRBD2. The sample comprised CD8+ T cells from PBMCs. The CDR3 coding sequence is TGTGCCAGCAGCGTAGACGCGATAGCGGGAGAAAGAGAGACCCAGTACTTC. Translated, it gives CASSVDAIAGERETQYF.